These T cell receptor beta chains were read from a single sample in a study of CD8 T cells in Susac syndrome. TCRdb passed the immunoSEQ multiplex PCR reads through MiXCR, listing each CDR3 protein once. Of 120,000 to 150,000 distinct CDR3 sequences in the sample, approximately 96% were seen once. Sequencing was done on a sample of CD4+ T cells from PBMCs. All receptors come from a human donor with multiple sclerosis. The CDR3 runs from the conserved cysteine through the conserved F or W. D genes are given only for firm matches. A row's size may be missing; if present it is once, few, many or a size class.

j_call d_call clone_size v_call cdr3_nt cdr3_aa
TRBJ2-1 TRBD2 NA TRBV19 TGTGCCAGTAGTATCCGACTAGCGGGAGCCTACAATGAGCAGTTCTTC CASSIRLAGAYNEQFF
TRBJ2-5 TRBD2 NA TRBV7-2 TGTGCCAGCAGCGAGACGCGGGGGGCCGGGGAGACCCAGTACTTC CASSETRGAGETQYF
TRBJ2-1 TRBD2 NA TRBV28 TGTGCCAGCAGTTCGCCGACTAGCGGGACGTACAATGAGCAGTTCTTC CASSSPTSGTYNEQFF
TRBJ1-5 NA NA TRBV12-3/TRBV12-4 TGTGCCAGCAGTTTACTATGGGGCAGTCAGCCCCAGCATTTT CASSLLWGSQPQHF
TRBJ2-5 NA NA TRBV29-1 TGCAGCGTTGACAGGACAGAAGAGACCCAGTACTTC CSVDRTEETQYF
TRBJ1-2 NA few TRBV14 TGTGCCAGCAGCCAAGGGGGACCCTATGGCTACACCTTC CASSQGGPYGYTF
TRBJ1-1 NA NA TRBV20-1 TGCAGTGCCCCTATGGGTGTACAGGGAGGTAGGACTGAAGCTTTCTTT CSAPMGVQGGRTEAFF
TRBJ1-5 TRBD1 NA TRBV12-3/TRBV12-4 TGTGCCAGCACAAGTGCCCTGGGACAGGGCAATCAGCCCCAGCATTTT CASTSALGQGNQPQHF
TRBJ2-5 NA NA TRBV3-1 TGTGCCAGCAGCGCACCGGGACTCATCTTTCCCCAGTACTTC CASSAPGLIFPQYF
TRBJ2-2 TRBD2 NA TRBV3-1 TGTGCCAGCAGCCCCCTAGCGGGAGCGTACACCGGGGAGCTGTTTTTT CASSPLAGAYTGELFF
TRBJ1-2 NA NA TRBV2 TGTGCCAGCAGGGAGGACTATGGCTACACCTTC CASREDYGYTF
TRBJ1-2 TRBD1 NA TRBV12-3/TRBV12-4 TGTGCCAGCAGACAGCCGGGTGGGGACAGGGGCTACACCTTC CASRQPGGDRGYTF
TRBJ1-2 NA NA TRBV30 TGTGCCTGGAGGGCAGGGGTGAATGGCTACACCTTC CAWRAGVNGYTF
TRBJ2-7 NA NA TRBV6-1 TGTGCCAGCAGTGAATGGCCTGGGAGCTCCTACGAGCAGTACTTC CASSEWPGSSYEQYF
TRBJ2-5 NA NA TRBV4-1 TGCGCCAGCAGCCAAGTCAGGGCCCCCCAAGAGACCCAGTACTTC CASSQVRAPQETQYF
TRBJ1-2 NA once TRBV6-1 TGTGCCAGCAGTCTCCAGGGATTGGGGGGGTTTAGTGGCTACACCTTC CASSLQGLGGFSGYTF
TRBJ2-1 NA NA TRBV7-3 TGTGCCAGCAGCTTATTGGGGGGACGGAATGAGCAGTTCTTC CASSLLGGRNEQFF
TRBJ1-1 NA NA TRBV20-1 TGCAGTGCTAGAGATTGGGGAGCGAACACTGAAGCTTTCTTT CSARDWGANTEAFF
TRBJ2-1 NA once TRBV12-3/TRBV12-4 TGTGCCAGCAGTTTAGTAGGGGGAGTGAATGAGCAGTTCTTC CASSLVGGVNEQFF
TRBJ2-5 TRBD2 NA TRBV29-1 TGCAGCGTCGCGGATTTGGCTAGCGGGGGGACCCAGTACTTC CSVADLASGGTQYF